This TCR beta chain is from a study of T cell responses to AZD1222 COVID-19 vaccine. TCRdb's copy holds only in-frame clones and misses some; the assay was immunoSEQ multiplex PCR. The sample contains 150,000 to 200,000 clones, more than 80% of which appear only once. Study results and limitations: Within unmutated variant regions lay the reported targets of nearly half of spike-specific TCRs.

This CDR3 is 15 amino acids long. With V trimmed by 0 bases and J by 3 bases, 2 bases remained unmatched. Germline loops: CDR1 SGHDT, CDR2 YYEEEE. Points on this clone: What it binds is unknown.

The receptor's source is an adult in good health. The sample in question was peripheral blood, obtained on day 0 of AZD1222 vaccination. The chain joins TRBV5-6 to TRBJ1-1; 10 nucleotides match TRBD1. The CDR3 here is CASSLGGQGYTEAFF. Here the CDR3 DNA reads TGTGCCAGCAGCTTGGGGGGACAGGGGTACACTGAAGCTTTCTTT. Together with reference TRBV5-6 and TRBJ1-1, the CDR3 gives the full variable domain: DAGVTQSPTHLIKTRGQQVTLRCSPKSGHDTVSWYQQALGQGPQFIFQYYEEEERQRGNFPDRFSGHQFPNYSSELNVNALLLGDSALYLCASSLGGQGYTEAFFGQGTRLTVV.